Listed below are T cell receptor beta chains from one sample, sequenced in a study of vaccination effects on CD4 cells after COVID-19. TCRdb's table, derived via immunoSEQ multiplex PCR, lists solely in-frame clones and lacks some. Of approximately 40,000 clones in the sample, under 70% were seen once. Antigens for these TCRs are unknown. The sequencing used CD4+ T cells from PBMCs cultured with SARS-CoV-2 spike peptides, collected before COVID-19 vaccination. These receptors came from a human donor who received a COVID-19 vaccine. Both conserved end residues are part of each CDR3. A D gene is named only where the DNA matches it firmly. A row's size may be missing; if present it is once, few, many or a size class.

V gene: TRBV7-2; J gene: TRBJ2-5; clone size: .; D gene: .; CDR3 DNA: TGTGCCAGCAGCTTAGCTCTAGCAGAGACCCAGTACTTC; CDR3 protein: CASSLALAETQYF
V gene: TRBV4-2; J gene: TRBJ2-7; clone size: .; D gene: .; CDR3 DNA: TGTGCCAGCAGCCAAGATCACAGTCTAAGTGCCTACGAGCAGTACTTC; CDR3 protein: CASSQDHSLSAYEQYF
V gene: TRBV25-1; J gene: TRBJ2-3; clone size: .; D gene: .; CDR3 DNA: TGTGCCAGCAGTGATATCACAGGGCCCACAGATACGCAGTATTTT; CDR3 protein: CASSDITGPTDTQYF
V gene: TRBV16; J gene: TRBJ1-2; clone size: few; D gene: .; CDR3 DNA: TGTGCCAGCAGCCAATATGGAGGGGGTGGCTACACCTTC; CDR3 protein: CASSQYGGGGYTF
V gene: TRBV5-4; J gene: TRBJ2-7; clone size: .; D gene: TRBD1; CDR3 DNA: TGTGCCAGCAGCACAAGGACAGGGGGGAACTACGAGCAGTACTTC; CDR3 protein: CASSTRTGGNYEQYF
V gene: TRBV7-9; J gene: TRBJ1-6; clone size: .; D gene: TRBD1; CDR3 DNA: TGTGCCAGCAGCCCGCGGACAGGGATGGAGACACCCCTCCACTTT; CDR3 protein: CASSPRTGMETPLHF
V gene: TRBV3-1/TRBV3-2; J gene: TRBJ2-5; clone size: .; D gene: TRBD1; CDR3 DNA: TGTGCCAGCAGCCAAGAAGGACAGGGGATTAGGGGGACCCAGTACTTC; CDR3 protein: CASSQEGQGIRGTQYF
V gene: TRBV10-3; J gene: TRBJ1-4; clone size: .; D gene: .; CDR3 DNA: TGTGCCATCAGTCGTTTTCCGGGGGAAAAACTGTTTTTT; CDR3 protein: CAISRFPGEKLFF
V gene: TRBV6-1; J gene: TRBJ2-1; clone size: .; D gene: .; CDR3 DNA: TGTGCCAGCAGTGAAAACAGCAGGGTTGAGCAGTTCTTC; CDR3 protein: CASSENSRVEQFF
V gene: TRBV7-8; J gene: TRBJ1-1; clone size: .; D gene: .; CDR3 DNA: TGTGCCAGCAGCTCACTCGCCCGGGACCTTAACACTGAAGCTTTCTTT; CDR3 protein: CASSSLARDLNTEAFF
V gene: TRBV12-3/TRBV12-4; J gene: TRBJ1-4; clone size: few; D gene: TRBD1; CDR3 DNA: TGTGCCAGCAGAGGGGGCGGGGAAAAACTGTTTTTT; CDR3 protein: CASRGGGEKLFF
V gene: TRBV29-1; J gene: TRBJ2-1; clone size: .; D gene: TRBD2; CDR3 DNA: TGCAGCGTTCAAAGACTAGCGAGCTACAATGAGCAGTTCTTC; CDR3 protein: CSVQRLASYNEQFF
V gene: TRBV30; J gene: TRBJ2-1; clone size: .; D gene: .; CDR3 DNA: TGTGCCTGGAGTGTATACACAGGGCAGTTCTTC; CDR3 protein: CAWSVYTGQFF
V gene: TRBV19; J gene: TRBJ2-5; clone size: .; D gene: .; CDR3 DNA: TGTGCCAGTAGCGGAGGGTACGGGACTGCCGGACGAGAGACCCAGTACTTC; CDR3 protein: CASSGGYGTAGRETQYF
V gene: TRBV29-1; J gene: TRBJ2-7; clone size: .; D gene: .; CDR3 DNA: TGCAGCGTTAGGGGGGGTGGCAAAGGACCCTGGCACGAGCAGTACTTC; CDR3 protein: CSVRGGGKGPWHEQYF
V gene: TRBV21-1; J gene: TRBJ1-4; clone size: few; D gene: .; CDR3 DNA: TGTGCCAGCAGCAAAGCGGGCCCCATGCCGAGGGGCGATGAAAAACTGTTTTTT; CDR3 protein: CASSKAGPMPRGDEKLFF
V gene: TRBV7-9; J gene: TRBJ2-7; clone size: .; D gene: .; CDR3 DNA: TGTGCCAGCAGCTTAGTCGGCAGAAACGAGCAGTACTTC; CDR3 protein: CASSLVGRNEQYF
V gene: TRBV27; J gene: TRBJ1-2; clone size: .; D gene: .; CDR3 DNA: TGTGCCAGCAGTTCCCGTAACGAAGGCTTCTATGGCTACACCTTC; CDR3 protein: CASSSRNEGFYGYTF
V gene: TRBV15; J gene: TRBJ2-1; clone size: .; D gene: .; CDR3 DNA: TGTGCCACCAGCGTGCCTTCGGAGAATGAGCAGTTCTTC; CDR3 protein: CATSVPSENEQFF
V gene: TRBV27; J gene: TRBJ2-7; clone size: .; D gene: TRBD1; CDR3 DNA: TGTGCCAGCACCCCCCGGGACAGGATCTTCTACGAGCAGTACTTC; CDR3 protein: CASTPRDRIFYEQYF
V gene: TRBV2; J gene: TRBJ2-5; clone size: .; D gene: .; CDR3 DNA: TGTGCCAGCAGGTCGGGGTCGTGGGAGACCCAGTACTTC; CDR3 protein: CASRSGSWETQYF
V gene: TRBV12-3/TRBV12-4; J gene: TRBJ2-3; clone size: .; D gene: .; CDR3 DNA: TGTGCCAGCACCTTAAGGGATACGCAGTATTTT; CDR3 protein: CASTLRDTQYF
V gene: TRBV12-3/TRBV12-4; J gene: TRBJ1-1; clone size: .; D gene: .; CDR3 DNA: TGTGCCAGCAGTTTGGGTACGAACACTGAAGCTTTCTTT; CDR3 protein: CASSLGTNTEAFF
V gene: TRBV5-6; J gene: TRBJ2-1; clone size: .; D gene: TRBD2; CDR3 DNA: TGTGCCAGCAGCCCAAGGACAGTTCTAGCGGGAGAAGATAGTGAGCAGTTCTTC; CDR3 protein: CASSPRTVLAGEDSEQFF
V gene: TRBV10-3; J gene: TRBJ2-2; clone size: few; D gene: .; CDR3 DNA: TGTGCCACCCGACAGACGACCGGGGAGCTGTTTTTT; CDR3 protein: CATRQTTGELFF
V gene: TRBV18; J gene: TRBJ1-4; clone size: .; D gene: .; CDR3 DNA: TGTGCCAGCTCACCTAGATCAGGGGATCTAGGGGAAAAACTGTTTTTT; CDR3 protein: CASSPRSGDLGEKLFF
V gene: TRBV2; J gene: TRBJ1-5; clone size: .; D gene: TRBD1; CDR3 DNA: TGTGCCAGCAGCCCACAGGGGCCACAGCCCCAGCATTTT; CDR3 protein: CASSPQGPQPQHF
V gene: TRBV6-5; J gene: TRBJ2-7; clone size: .; D gene: .; CDR3 DNA: TGTGCCAGCAATAAGCCGACAACCTACGAGCAGTACTTC; CDR3 protein: CASNKPTTYEQYF
V gene: TRBV3-1/TRBV3-2; J gene: TRBJ1-5; clone size: .; D gene: .; CDR3 DNA: TGTGCCAGCAGCCGTGGGACGGTCAATCAGCCCCAGCATTTT; CDR3 protein: CASSRGTVNQPQHF